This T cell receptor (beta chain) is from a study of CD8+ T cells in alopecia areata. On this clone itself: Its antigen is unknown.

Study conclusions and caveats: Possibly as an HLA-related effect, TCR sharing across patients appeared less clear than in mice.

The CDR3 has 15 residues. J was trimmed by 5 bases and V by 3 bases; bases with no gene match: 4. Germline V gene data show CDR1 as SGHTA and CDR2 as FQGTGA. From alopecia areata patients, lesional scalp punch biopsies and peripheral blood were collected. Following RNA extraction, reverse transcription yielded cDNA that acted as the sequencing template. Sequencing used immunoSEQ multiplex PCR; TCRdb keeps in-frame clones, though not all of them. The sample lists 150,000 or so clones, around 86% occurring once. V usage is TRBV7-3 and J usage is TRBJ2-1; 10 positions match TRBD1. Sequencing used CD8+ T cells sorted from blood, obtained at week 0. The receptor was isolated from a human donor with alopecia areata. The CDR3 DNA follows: TGTGCCAGCAGCTTGCCGGGACAGGGGCACAATGAGCAGTTCTTC. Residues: CASSLPGQGHNEQFF.